This T cell receptor beta chain was identified during a study of PD-1 blockade in classical Hodgkin lymphoma. Findings and caveats of the study: Diminished baseline TCR diversity has been reported in newly diagnosed patients relative to healthy donors.

About this clone itself: What it binds is unknown.

CDR1 MDHEN and CDR2 SYDVKM come from the germline V gene. The CDR3 runs to 19 residues. Trimming cost V 6 bases and J 0 bases; bases outside gene matches: 9. Every patient was affected by relapse after autologous stem cell transplantation, while exposure to brentuximab vedotin was not uniform. Here immunoSEQ multiplex PCR was the method, and the copy in TCRdb shows in-frame clones only, minus some. The repertoire holds 10,000 to 15,000 clones, with 80% to 85% as singletons. The input for sequencing was peripheral blood mononuclear cells (PBMCs), taken at baseline. The receptor was isolated from a human donor with classical Hodgkin lymphoma. V usage is TRBV28 and J usage is TRBJ2-2, with 14 bases identical to TRBD2. The CDR3 nucleotides are TGTGCCAGCAGACCCCGACTAGCGGGAGGGAAATCGAACACCGGGGAGCTGTTTTTT. Amino acid sequence: CASRPRLAGGKSNTGELFF.